This T cell receptor (beta chain) comes out of a study of blood T cell repertoires in COVID-19. Study-wide context: The origin of the acute and convalescent COVID-19 samples was the United States, Italy and Spain. From T cells, B-cell-depleted T cells, or PBMCs came the material, which was cDNA or gDNA.

Germline-derived CDR1 and CDR2 are MNHEY and SVGAGI. The CDR3 is 15 amino acids. V gave up 6 bases and J gave up 5 bases; unmatched junction bases: 9. Cohort allocation depended upon clinical history that participants reported. Per the original data handling: Using reference gene primer amplification, nucleated cell counts were estimated. Profiling relied on immunoSEQ multiplex PCR, and the TCRdb table lists in-frame clones only, not all of them. For V, J and clone size, that table is used; D and trimming come from the DNA. The sample shows 400,000 to 450,000 clones, about nine tenths of them seen only once.

What was sequenced was PBMCs or T cells enriched from blood (not recorded which). V and J are TRBV6-5 and TRBJ2-5; 10 nucleotides agree with TRBD1. The clonotype comes from a man in his late teens or twenties who had recovered from COVID-19. CDR3 bases: TGTGCCAGCAGGAGGGACAGGGGAAGGGGGGAGACCCAGTACTTC. Translation gives CASRRDRGRGETQYF.